This is a list of T cell receptor beta chains from one sample in a study of blood T cell repertoires in COVID-19. Using immunoSEQ multiplex PCR, the repertoire was profiled, and TCRdb retains in-frame clones only, with some absent. Of 250,000 to 300,000 clones listed, about 82% are singletons. The sample was peripheral blood. Source of these receptors: a man aged 50 to 59 with active or convalescent COVID-19. Both conserved end residues are part of each CDR3. D genes are given only for firm matches.

TRBJ1-1 TRBD1 TRBV3-1/TRBV3-2 CASSRPLTGGVTEAFF
TRBJ1-4 - TRBV7-6 CASSLKQGWDEKLFF
TRBJ2-2 - TRBV24-1 CATSDLRTFLGAGELFF
TRBJ1-1 - TRBV28 CASSASTAEAFF
TRBJ1-3 - TRBV28 CASSLLVGGAGNTIYF
TRBJ1-5 - TRBV29-1 CSVGLGVNQPQHF
TRBJ2-7 TRBD1 TRBV15 CATSRDGTADEQYF
TRBJ1-5 - TRBV30 CAWSVQSNQPQHF
TRBJ2-7 TRBD2 TRBV2 CASREGLAGDYEQYF
TRBJ2-5 TRBD2 TRBV3-1/TRBV3-2 CASSRGTSGRSETQYF
TRBJ2-3 - TRBV2 CASSDGGRTTDTQYF
TRBJ1-5 - TRBV19 CASSIDSGETWPQHF
TRBJ2-5 - TRBV28 CASSSPGDATSQETQYF
TRBJ2-7 TRBD2 TRBV18 CASSPGGLAGTYEQYF
TRBJ1-5 - TRBV2 CASSAGRGRGNQPQHF
TRBJ1-2 TRBD1 TRBV30 CAWSPGTGITF
TRBJ2-1 - TRBV6-5 CASSYTRDSYNEQFF
TRBJ2-2 TRBD1 TRBV7-2 CASSSGTGATGELFF
TRBJ1-6 - TRBV30 CAWKLGGPRVYGSPLHF
TRBJ2-5 TRBD2 TRBV4-3 CASSQASPGGLETQYF
TRBJ2-5 - TRBV5-6 CASSLTGRETQYF
TRBJ1-2 - TRBV30 CASKPSRVINYGYTF
TRBJ1-2 - TRBV4-1 CASSQGQGYGYTF
TRBJ1-5 - TRBV4-1 CASSQDGGIRQPQHF
TRBJ1-1 - TRBV2 CASSATQGLTEAFF
TRBJ1-2 TRBD1 TRBV29-1 CSVARGPNYGYTF
TRBJ2-5 - TRBV3-1/TRBV3-2 CASSRFEETQYF
TRBJ2-1 TRBD2 TRBV19 CASSIAGGPGNEQFF
TRBJ2-4 - TRBV11-2 CASSPSLAKNIQYF
TRBJ1-1 - TRBV20-1 CSALRVPEAFF
TRBJ1-1 TRBD1 TRBV12-3/TRBV12-4 CASRGQVGSEAFF
TRBJ2-7 TRBD2 TRBV7-2 CASSPLVKGLPSYEQYF
TRBJ2-5 - TRBV11-2 CASSLQGRRETQYF
TRBJ2-3 TRBD2 TRBV11-2 CASSFTSGTRTDTQYF
TRBJ2-7 TRBD1 TRBV5-6 CASSLVSGGNEQYF
TRBJ2-1 TRBD2 TRBV29-1 CSVEGLAGGIYYNEQFF
TRBJ2-7 - TRBV18 CASSPNTYEQYF
TRBJ2-7 TRBD1 TRBV7-2 CASSPRGHTGGGYEQYF
TRBJ2-1 TRBD1 TRBV3-1/TRBV3-2 CASSQGTGQGNEQFF
TRBJ1-3 - TRBV11-3 CASRGGWNGNTIYF
TRBJ1-1 TRBD1 TRBV10-1 CASSLDRGDTEAFF
TRBJ2-5 TRBD1 TRBV7-9 CASSLGTGQETQYF
TRBJ1-2 - TRBV5-1 CASSAGSTYGYTF
TRBJ2-7 - TRBV6-5 CASRKQGYEQYF
TRBJ2-1 TRBD2 TRBV6-5 CASSVWREKQFF
TRBJ1-2 TRBD1 TRBV5-4 CASSLARHRGLGYGYTF
TRBJ1-5 - TRBV18 CASSPTQGQPQHF
TRBJ2-1 TRBD2 TRBV6-1 CASSEFGASGSIGNEQFF
TRBJ1-3 - TRBV5-5 CASRQANENTIYF
TRBJ2-7 - TRBV11-2 CASSTQGGSGSEQYF
TRBJ2-3 TRBD2 TRBV18 CASSPPGLPTTDTQYF
TRBJ2-7 TRBD2 TRBV7-8 CASSDTSGRAFSDEQYF
TRBJ2-7 - TRBV4-1 CASSQGQGHAYEQYF
TRBJ2-5 - TRBV5-1 CASSSWETETQYF
TRBJ2-1 TRBD2 TRBV5-1 CASSLTPSGSVEQFF
TRBJ1-6 TRBD1 TRBV27 CASSLRTGDNSPLHF
TRBJ1-5 - TRBV18 CASSPSWGEPQHF
TRBJ2-5 - TRBV2 CASSEVGALQETQYF